This TCR beta chain was sequenced during a study of shared clonotypes between healthy human individuals. The assay used deep level. Replicate PCRs run on sorted subsets employed approximately 180 ng DNA, 25,000 to 35,000 T cell genomes. TCRdb's copy holds only in-frame clones and misses some; the assay was immunoSEQ multiplex PCR. The sample lists about 2 million clones, about 94% occurring once. Germline V gives CDR1 SGDLS, CDR2 YYNGEE. This CDR3 comprises 15 residues. Trimming removed 0 bases at V and 3 bases at J, with 9 bases between. Positively selected for CCR7, the CD45RO-negative cells used as naive CD8 cells excluded terminally differentiated effector memory CD45RA+ cells. Healthy and HIV-negative, the adult donors had no recent acute infections or vaccinations.

Sequenced sample: naive CD8+ T cells sorted from blood. This clonotype was sampled from a man younger than 30 in good health. The chain joins TRBV9 to TRBJ1-4; perhaps TRBD1 as D (5 bases). CDR3: CASSVEGSPNEKLFF. Here the CDR3 DNA reads TGTGCCAGCAGCGTAGAGGGGAGTCCTAATGAAAAACTGTTTTTT. Together with reference TRBV9 and TRBJ1-4, the CDR3 gives the full variable domain: DSGVTQTPKHLITATGQRVTLRCSPRSGDLSVYWYQQSLDQGLQFLIQYYNGEERAKGNILERFSAQQFPDLHSELNLSSLELGDSALYFCASSVEGSPNEKLFFGSGTQLSVL.